These 21 T cell receptor beta chains originate from one sample sequenced in a study of T cells in Graves' hyperthyroidism and ophthalmopathy. RNA transcripts provided the source from which TCR beta CDR3 regions were amplified. HTBI primers were used for first-round RT-PCR of the TCR CDR3. One entry per CDR3 protein results from TCRdb running MiXCR on the multiplex PCR reads. The sample holds under 450,000 distinct CDR3 sequences; around 14% are singletons and the top ten take roughly 8%. The sample comprised blood. The receptors were gathered from a woman in her late teens or twenties with Graves' hyperthyroidism.

The chain employs TRBV30 and TRBJ2-5, with D perhaps matching TRBD1 or TRBD2 (5 bases each). Germline V lookup: CDR1 GTSNPN, CDR2 SVGIG (reference sequence). This CDR3 region has 14 residues. Trimming left V 4 bases short and J 0 bases short, with 12 bases between. The CDR3 nucleotides are TGTGCCTGGAATTTGGGACGGTACCAAGAGACCCAGTACTTC. Its protein is CAWNLGRYQETQYF.

This clonotype was counted a few times. J is TRBJ1-2 and V is TRBV6-1, with D maybe TRBD1 (6 bases). The germline V and J ends were trimmed by 7 bases and 5 bases, with 23 bases remaining between them. The germline V gene encodes CDR1 MNHNS and CDR2 SASEGT. CDR3 length equals 16 residues. CDR3 nucleotide sequence: TGTGCCAGCACCACCTCCTTGGGGGGGGCCTTGTATGGCTACACCTTC. Translating it yields CASTTSLGGALYGYTF.

On this clonotype: This sequence may be a read error, since a much larger clone differs from it by one base. The CDR3 reads CSAGGGGWDTQYF. The CDR3 bases are TGCTCGGCCGGGGGTGGGGGATGGGATACGCAGTATTTT. The J gene is TRBJ2-3, the V gene TRBV20-1, with a weak D call TRBD2 (6 bases). The CDR3 length is 13 residues. CDR1 and CDR2 (germline): DFQATT, SNEGSKA (reference sequence).

At least ten counts were recorded for this clonotype. The genes are TRBV20-1 and TRBJ2-1, with 8 bases aligning to TRBD2. Germline V gene lookup returns CDR1 DFQATT and CDR2 SNEGSKA (reference sequence). Trimming took 0 bases from V and 1 from J; bases not matched to a gene: 5. The length of the CDR3 is 16 residues. The CDR3 spells CSARDRSGRSYNEQFF. The CDR3 nucleotides are TGCAGTGCTAGAGATCGGAGCGGGAGATCCTACAATGAGCAGTTCTTC.

This clonotype was seen at least ten times. The chain uses TRBV30 and TRBJ1-2, with D maybe TRBD1 (6 bases). Trimming pared 8 bases from V and 2 bases from J, leaving 9 bases between. Germline V lookup: CDR1 GTSNPN, CDR2 SVGIG (reference sequence). The CDR3 is 11 amino acids. CDR3 protein: CALGTNYGYTF. CDR3 coding DNA: TGTGCCCTCGGGACAAACTATGGCTACACCTTC.

The rearrangement links TRBV10-1 to TRBJ1-1; TRBD1 is a possible D gene (5 bases). CDR3 size: 15 residues. V was shortened by 6 bases and J by 4 bases, with 18 bases between the two germline ends. CDR1 WNHNN and CDR2 SYGVQD come from the germline V gene (reference sequence). CDR3 in amino acids: CASRPTRDGSTEAFF. CDR3 nucleotide sequence: TGCGCCAGCAGGCCTACCCGGGACGGCAGCACTGAAGCTTTCTTT.

This clonotype was seen many times. The CDR3 DNA is TGCAGTGCTAAAGCCAACGGACAGGGACGGGGGTACGAGCAGTACTTC. The encoded protein is CSAKANGQGRGYEQYF. This chain connects TRBV20-1 to TRBJ2-7, with 8 nucleotides matching TRBD1. V was pared by 4 bases and J by 4 bases, with 15 bases of the junction left unmatched. CDR1 is DFQATT and CDR2 is SNEGSKA in the germline V gene (reference sequence). The CDR3 sequence is 16 residues long.

This clonotype has only a few counts. The junction differs from germline at one of its ends, possibly a read error. The chain combines TRBV14 with TRBJ2-7; 7 bases are a match to TRBD1. The CDR3 consists of 12 residues. The germline CDR1 and CDR2 sequences are SGHDN and FVKESK. The CDR3 DNA reads as TGTACCAGCGGACAGGCGGTCTACGAGCAGTACTTC. Translating gives CTSGQAVYEQYF.

The chain has TRBV19 and TRBJ2-1; either TRBD1 or TRBD2 may supply D (5 bases each). Germline-derived CDR1 and CDR2 are LNHDA and SQIVND (reference sequence). Between the trimmed V and J ends, which lost 3 bases and 7 bases, there was a span of 13 bases. The CDR3 has 14 residues. CDR3 in amino acids: CASSILGTGNEQFF. CDR3 nucleotide sequence: TGTGCCAGTAGTATTCTGGGGACGGGTAATGAGCAGTTCTTC.

The table lists this clonotype with many counts. The rearrangement links TRBV20-1 to TRBJ2-2, with 7 nucleotides matching TRBD1. Per the germline V gene, CDR1 is DFQATT and CDR2 is SNEGSKA (reference sequence). V lost 5 bases and J lost 7; bases outside the gene matches: 7. The CDR3 loop spans 13 amino acids. The CDR3, as DNA: TGCAGTGCTGGGACAGCTGGGGGCGGGGAGCTGTTTTTT. Its protein is CSAGTAGGGELFF.

This clonotype was observed a handful of times. The chain has TRBV9 and TRBJ2-5; 11 nucleotides align to TRBD1. The germline CDR1 and CDR2 sequences are SGDLS and YYNGEE. There are 16 residues in the CDR3. V shed 0 bases, J shed 7 bases, and the junction held 8 bases outside the gene matches. The DNA for the CDR3 is TGTGCCAGCAGCGTAGGCCAGGACAGGGGGCGGGGGACCCAGTACTTC. Translation: CASSVGQDRGRGTQYF. The entire variable domain, with the rest obtained from reference TRBV9 and TRBJ2-5, is as follows: DSGVTQTPKHLITATGQRVTLRCSPRSGDLSVYWYQQSLDQGLQFLIQYYNGEERAKGNILERFSAQQFPDLHSELNLSSLELGDSALYFCASSVGQDRGRGTQYFGPGTRLLVL.

This clonotype was found many times. This chain uses TRBV29-1 with TRBJ1-4, with D tentatively TRBD1 (6 bases). V lost 5 bases to trimming and J lost 7 bases, with 14 bases between them. This CDR3 spans 13 amino acids. The V gene's germline CDR1 is SQVTM and CDR2 ANQGSEA. The CDR3 DNA reads as TGCAGCGTTTCGTGGGGGGCTGGTGAAAAACTGTTTTTT. This gives the protein CSVSWGAGEKLFF.

The sample holds many counts of this clonotype. The CDR3 DNA reads TGCGCCAGCAGGGGGACGGATTCCTACGAGCAGTACTTC. It specifies CASRGTDSYEQYF. This chain joins TRBV5-1 and TRBJ2-7, with D possibly called TRBD1 or TRBD2 (5 bases each). CDR1 and CDR2 from the germline V gene are SGHRS and YFSETQ. Between the trimmed V and J ends, which lost 5 bases and 1 base, there was a span of 10 bases. The CDR3 runs to 13 residues.

The table lists this clonotype with many counts. This chain links TRBV5-1 with TRBJ2-7, with 12 bases matching TRBD2. Germline V gives CDR1 SGHRS, CDR2 YFSETQ. V lost 4 bases to trimming and J lost 7 bases; unmatched junction nucleotides: 9. This CDR3 region has 15 residues. The DNA of the CDR3 is TGCGCCAGCAGCCCAAGTTTAGGACTAGCGGGAGAGCAGTACTTC. Translating gives CASSPSLGLAGEQYF. Using reference TRBV5-1 and TRBJ2-7 for the parts outside the CDR3, the full variable domain is KAGVTQTPRYLIKTRGQQVTLSCSPISGHRSVSWYQQTPGQGLQFLFEYFSETQRNKGNFPGRFSGRQFSNSRSEMNVSTLELGDSALYLCASSPSLGLAGEQYFGPGTRLTVT.

This clonotype was seen ten or more times. The chain uses TRBV6-1 and TRBJ2-2; D remains unclear. The CDR3 runs 12 residues. Germline-derived CDR1 and CDR2 are MNHNS and SASEGT. Trimming pared 8 bases from V and 3 bases from J, leaving 7 bases between. The CDR3 region has the DNA TGTGCCAGCGGCCGTGACACCGGGGAGCTGTTTTTT. The encoded protein is CASGRDTGELFF.

This clonotype appeared many times. This rearrangement joins TRBV7-9 to TRBJ2-7; unclear D gene. Germline-derived CDR1 and CDR2 are SEHNR and FQNEAQ (reference sequence). Deletions cut 1 base from V and 4 bases from J, with 2 bases between. The CDR3 is 11 amino acids. CDR3 loop: CASSLEYEQYF. The CDR3 DNA follows: TGTGCCAGCAGCTTAGAGTACGAGCAGTACTTC.

The rearrangement uses TRBV5-1 and TRBJ2-5, with D hard to call. Trimming pared 8 bases from V and 6 bases from J, leaving 20 bases between. Germline V gene sequence: CDR1 SGHRS, CDR2 YFSETQ. The CDR3 extends over 14 amino acids. DNA of the CDR3: TGCGCCAGTACACCAACGCGTGAACATAAGACCCAGTACTTC. This encodes CASTPTREHKTQYF.

This clonotype was seen repeatedly, ten times or more. The chain uses TRBV7-3 and TRBJ2-3; D remains ambiguous. The germline V and J ends were trimmed by 0 bases and 0 bases, with 7 bases remaining between them. The CDR3 is 15 residues long. Germline CDR1 SGHTA, CDR2 FQGTGA. CDR3 residues: CASSLTPLSTDTQYF. The CDR3 nucleotides are TGTGCCAGCAGCTTAACCCCCCTTAGCACAGATACGCAGTATTTT.

In its sample, this clonotype was seen a few times. The chain has TRBV3-1 and TRBJ2-5; 9 positions match TRBD2. From germline, CDR1 is LGHDT and CDR2 YNNKEL (reference sequence). V gave up 0 bases and J gave up 5 bases; unmatched junction bases: 10. The length of the CDR3 is 17 residues. CDR3 loop: CASSQDASGAPGETQYF. The CDR3 DNA sequence: TGTGCCAGCAGCCAAGATGCTAGCGGGGCCCCCGGGGAGACCCAGTACTTC.

This clonotype was detected many times. This sequence joins TRBV6-1 and TRBJ2-5; unclear D gene. V was clipped by 8 bases and J by 5 bases, with 15 bases between them. The germline V gene encodes CDR1 MNHNS and CDR2 SASEGT. The CDR3 spans 13 residues. CDR3 in DNA: TGTGCCAGCTCCAAGGGTTTCTGGGAGACCCAGTACTTC. It is translated as CASSKGFWETQYF.

This clonotype was counted many times. The rearrangement uses TRBV11-2 and TRBJ1-6; no clear D. Looked up from germline, CDR1 is SGHAT and CDR2 is FQNNGV. Trimming pared 3 bases from V and 10 bases from J, leaving 10 bases between. This CDR3 region has 13 residues. The CDR3 reads CASSFATGSPLHF. The DNA of the CDR3 is TGTGCCAGCAGCTTTGCCACCGGATCACCCCTCCACTTT.